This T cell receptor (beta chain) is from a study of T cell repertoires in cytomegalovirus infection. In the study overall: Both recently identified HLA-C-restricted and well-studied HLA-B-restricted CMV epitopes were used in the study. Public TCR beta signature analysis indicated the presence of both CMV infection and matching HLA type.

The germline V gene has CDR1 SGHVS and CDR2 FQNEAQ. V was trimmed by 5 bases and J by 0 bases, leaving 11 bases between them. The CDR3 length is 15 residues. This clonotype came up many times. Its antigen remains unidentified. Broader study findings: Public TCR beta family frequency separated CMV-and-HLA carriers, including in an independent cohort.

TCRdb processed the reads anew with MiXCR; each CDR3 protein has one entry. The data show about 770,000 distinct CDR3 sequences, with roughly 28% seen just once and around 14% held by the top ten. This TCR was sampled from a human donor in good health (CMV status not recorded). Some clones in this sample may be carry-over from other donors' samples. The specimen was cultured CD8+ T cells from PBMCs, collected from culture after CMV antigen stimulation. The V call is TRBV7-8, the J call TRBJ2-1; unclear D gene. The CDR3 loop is CASSHTPSSYNEQFF. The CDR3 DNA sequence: TGTGCCAGCAGCCACACACCTAGCTCCTACAATGAGCAGTTCTTC.